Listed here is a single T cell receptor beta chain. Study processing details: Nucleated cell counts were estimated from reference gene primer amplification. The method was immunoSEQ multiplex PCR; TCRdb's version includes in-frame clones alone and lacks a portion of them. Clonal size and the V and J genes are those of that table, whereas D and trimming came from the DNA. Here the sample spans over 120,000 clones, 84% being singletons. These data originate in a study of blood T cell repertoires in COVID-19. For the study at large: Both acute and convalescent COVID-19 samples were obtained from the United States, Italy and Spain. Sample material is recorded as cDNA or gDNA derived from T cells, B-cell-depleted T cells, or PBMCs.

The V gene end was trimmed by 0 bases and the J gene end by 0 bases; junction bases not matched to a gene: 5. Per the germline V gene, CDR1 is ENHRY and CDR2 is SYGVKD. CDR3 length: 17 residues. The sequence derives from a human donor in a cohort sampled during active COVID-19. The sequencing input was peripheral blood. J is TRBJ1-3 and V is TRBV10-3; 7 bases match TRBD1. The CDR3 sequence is CAISESGTVLSGNTIYF. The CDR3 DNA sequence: TGTGCCATCAGTGAGTCGGGGACAGTACTCTCTGGAAACACCATATATTTT.